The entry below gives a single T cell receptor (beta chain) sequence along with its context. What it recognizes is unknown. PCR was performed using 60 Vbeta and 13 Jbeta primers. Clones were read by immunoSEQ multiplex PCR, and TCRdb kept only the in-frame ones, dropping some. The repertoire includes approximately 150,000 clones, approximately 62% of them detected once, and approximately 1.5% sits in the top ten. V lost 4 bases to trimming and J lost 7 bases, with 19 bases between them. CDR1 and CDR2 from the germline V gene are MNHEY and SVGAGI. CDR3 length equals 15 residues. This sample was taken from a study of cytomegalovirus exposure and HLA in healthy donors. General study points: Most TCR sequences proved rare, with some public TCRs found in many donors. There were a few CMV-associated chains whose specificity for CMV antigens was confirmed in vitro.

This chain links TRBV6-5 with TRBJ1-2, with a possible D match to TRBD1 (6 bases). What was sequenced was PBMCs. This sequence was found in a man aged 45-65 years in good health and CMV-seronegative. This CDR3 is CASSSFPAGARGYTF. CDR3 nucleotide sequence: TGTGCCAGCAGTTCATTCCCCGCGGGGGCTCGTGGCTACACCTTC.